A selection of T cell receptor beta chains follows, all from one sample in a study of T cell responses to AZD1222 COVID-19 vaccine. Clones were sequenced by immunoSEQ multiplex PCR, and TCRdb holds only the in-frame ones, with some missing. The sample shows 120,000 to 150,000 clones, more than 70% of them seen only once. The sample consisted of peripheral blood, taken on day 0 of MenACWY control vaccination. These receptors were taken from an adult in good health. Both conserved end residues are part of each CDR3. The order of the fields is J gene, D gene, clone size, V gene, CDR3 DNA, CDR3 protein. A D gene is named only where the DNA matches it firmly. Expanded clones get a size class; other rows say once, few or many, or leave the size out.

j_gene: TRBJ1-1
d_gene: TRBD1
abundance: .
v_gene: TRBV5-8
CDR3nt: TGTGCCAGCAGCTTGAACAGGGGGCAGGACACTGAAGCTTTCTTT
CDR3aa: CASSLNRGQDTEAFF

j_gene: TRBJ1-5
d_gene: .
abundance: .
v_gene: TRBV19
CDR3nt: TGTGCCAGTAGTATCTTCACAGTTAGCAATCAGCCCCAGCATTTT
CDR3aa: CASSIFTVSNQPQHF

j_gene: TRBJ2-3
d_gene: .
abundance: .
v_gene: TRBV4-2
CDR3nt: TGTGCCAGCAGCCAACCCCTAGCCCAACACGGCACAGATACGCAGTATTTT
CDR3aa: CASSQPLAQHGTDTQYF

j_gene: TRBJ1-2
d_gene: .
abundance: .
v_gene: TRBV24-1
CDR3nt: TGTGCCACCAGTGACACGGCTGATGGCTACACCTTC
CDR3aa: CATSDTADGYTF

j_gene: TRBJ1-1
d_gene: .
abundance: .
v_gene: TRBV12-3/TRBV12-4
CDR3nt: TGTGCCAGCAGCATCCTACCAAACACTGAAGCTTTCTTT
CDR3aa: CASSILPNTEAFF

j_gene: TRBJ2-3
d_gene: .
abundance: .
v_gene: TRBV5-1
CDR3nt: TGCGCCACAGCCCCCCAGCGGCTTTCCACAGATACGCAGTATTTT
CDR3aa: CATAPQRLSTDTQYF

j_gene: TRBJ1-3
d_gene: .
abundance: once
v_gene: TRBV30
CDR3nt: TGTGCCTGGAGTCCCGCGGGGCGGGGTGGAAACACCATATATTTT
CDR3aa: CAWSPAGRGGNTIYF

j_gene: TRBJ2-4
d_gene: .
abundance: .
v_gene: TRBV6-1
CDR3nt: TGTGCCAGCAGTGAATCTAGTTTAGCCAAAAACATTCAGTACTTC
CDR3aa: CASSESSLAKNIQYF

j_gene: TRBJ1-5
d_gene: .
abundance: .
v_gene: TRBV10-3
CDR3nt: TGTGCCATCAGTGACCGGATGACAGTTTTCAATCAGCCCCAGCATTTT
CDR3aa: CAISDRMTVFNQPQHF

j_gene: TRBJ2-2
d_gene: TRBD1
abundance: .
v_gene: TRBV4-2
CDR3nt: TGTGCCAGCAGCCCCCGGGTGTCAGGGGGAACCGGGGAGCTGTTTTTT
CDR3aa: CASSPRVSGGTGELFF

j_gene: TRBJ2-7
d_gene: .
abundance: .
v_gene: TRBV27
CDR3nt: TGTGCCAGCAGTCGGGACTTTTACGAGCAGTACTTC
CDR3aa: CASSRDFYEQYF

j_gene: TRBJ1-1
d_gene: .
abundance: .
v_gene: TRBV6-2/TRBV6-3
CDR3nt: TGTGCCAGCAGTTACCCCACCCGAGCTTTCTTT
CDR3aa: CASSYPTRAFF

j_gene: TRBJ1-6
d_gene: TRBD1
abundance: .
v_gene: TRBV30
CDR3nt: TGTGCCTGGACAGACAGGGGGGAATCACCCCTCCACTTT
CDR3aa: CAWTDRGESPLHF

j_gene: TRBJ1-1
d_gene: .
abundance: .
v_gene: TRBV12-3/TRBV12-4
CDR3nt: TGTGCCAGCAGTTTATCGGTGGGGAAAGCTTTCTTT
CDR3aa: CASSLSVGKAFF

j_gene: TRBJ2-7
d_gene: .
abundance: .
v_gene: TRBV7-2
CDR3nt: TGTGCCAGCAGCCCCCGACAGGGAGGGACCTACGAGCAGTACTTC
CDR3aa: CASSPRQGGTYEQYF

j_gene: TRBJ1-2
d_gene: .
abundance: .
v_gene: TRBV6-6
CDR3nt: TGTGCCAGCAGTTACACCGACCCCGGGGCCGGGGGCTACACCTTC
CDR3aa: CASSYTDPGAGGYTF

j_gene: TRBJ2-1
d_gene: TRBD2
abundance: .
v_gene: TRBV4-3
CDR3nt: TGCGCCAGCAGCCAGGGGACTAGCGGTAAATCCTACAATGAGCAGTTCTTC
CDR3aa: CASSQGTSGKSYNEQFF